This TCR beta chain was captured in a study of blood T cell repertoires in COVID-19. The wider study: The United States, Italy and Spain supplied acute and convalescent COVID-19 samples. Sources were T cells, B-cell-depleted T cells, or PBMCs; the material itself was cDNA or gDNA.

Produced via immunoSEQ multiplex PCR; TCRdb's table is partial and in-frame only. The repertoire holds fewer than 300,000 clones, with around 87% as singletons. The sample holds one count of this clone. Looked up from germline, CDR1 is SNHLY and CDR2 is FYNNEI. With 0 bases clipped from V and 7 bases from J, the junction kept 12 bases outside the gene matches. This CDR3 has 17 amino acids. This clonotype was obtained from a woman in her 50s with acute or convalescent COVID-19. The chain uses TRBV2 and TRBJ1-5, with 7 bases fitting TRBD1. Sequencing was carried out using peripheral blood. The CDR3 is CASSEALGDRARQPQHF. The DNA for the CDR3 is TGTGCCAGCAGTGAAGCATTGGGAGACAGGGCACGGCAGCCCCAGCATTTT.